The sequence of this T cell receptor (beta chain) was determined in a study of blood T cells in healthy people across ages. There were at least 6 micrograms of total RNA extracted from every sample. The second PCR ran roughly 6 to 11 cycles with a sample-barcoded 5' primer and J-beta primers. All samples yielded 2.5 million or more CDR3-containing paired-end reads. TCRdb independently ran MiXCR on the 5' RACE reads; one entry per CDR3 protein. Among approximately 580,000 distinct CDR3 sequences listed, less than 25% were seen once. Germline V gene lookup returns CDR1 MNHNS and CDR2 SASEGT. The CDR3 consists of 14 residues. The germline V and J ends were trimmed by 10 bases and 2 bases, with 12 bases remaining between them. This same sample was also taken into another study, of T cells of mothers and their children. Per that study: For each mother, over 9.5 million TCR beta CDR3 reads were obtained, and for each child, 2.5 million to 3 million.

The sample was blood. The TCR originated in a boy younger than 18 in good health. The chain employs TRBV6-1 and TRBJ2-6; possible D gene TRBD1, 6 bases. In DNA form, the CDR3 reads TGTGCCAATTCAGGACAGCCTGGGGCCAACGTCCTGACTTTC. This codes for CANSGQPGANVLTF.